These 20 T cell receptor beta chains were sequenced from one sample in a study of blood T cell repertoires in COVID-19. Generated by immunoSEQ multiplex PCR, the TCRdb table keeps only in-frame clones and is missing some. This repertoire shows hundreds of thousands of clones, about 91% found once; its top ten account for approximately 2.4%. Sequencing used PBMCs or T cells enriched from blood (not recorded which). Every receptor here comes from a woman aged 30 to 39 with acute COVID-19.

The genes are TRBV7-6 and TRBJ1-5; D perhaps matches TRBD1 (6 bases). CDR1 and CDR2 from the germline V gene are SGHVS and FNYEAQ. This CDR3 spans 16 amino acids. Trimming took 5 bases from V and 3 from J, leaving 17 bases between them. CDR3: CASSRRPDSYNQPQHF. As DNA, the CDR3 is TGTGCCAGCAGCCGACGCCCGGACAGCTACAATCAGCCCCAGCATTTT. The full variable domain, in which reference TRBV7-6 and TRBJ1-5 provide the parts outside the CDR3, is GAGVSQSPRYKVTKRGQDVALRCDPISGHVSLYWYRQALGQGPEFLTYFNYEAQQDKSGLPNDRFSAERPEGSISTLTIQRTEQRDSAMYRCASSRRPDSYNQPQHFGDGTRLSIL.

In its sample, this clone was seen once. This sequence joins TRBV4-1 and TRBJ2-7; 8 bases agree with TRBD1. The J segment lost 4 bases and the V segment lost 4 bases, leaving 3 bases of the junction unmatched. The CDR3 contains 13 residues. Germline loops: CDR1 MGHRA, CDR2 YSYEKL. The CDR3 is CASSPRTGYEQYF. The CDR3, as DNA: TGCGCCAGCAGCCCCCGGACAGGGTACGAGCAGTACTTC.

The chain carries TRBV7-9 and TRBJ1-3, with no clear D. CDR1 and CDR2 (germline): SEHNR, FQNEAQ (reference sequence). The CDR3 sequence is 15 residues long. The V and J ends lost 5 bases and 4 bases respectively, with 15 bases between them. The CDR3 here is CASSPKWARGNTIYF. DNA for the CDR3: TGTGCCAGCAGCCCTAAATGGGCTCGCGGAAACACCATATATTTT. Full variable domain (missing parts from reference TRBV7-9 and TRBJ1-3): DTGVSQNPRHKITKRGQNVTFRCDPISEHNRLYWYRQTLGQGPEFLTYFQNEAQLEKSRLLSDRFSAERPKGSFSTLEIQRTEQGDSAMYLCASSPKWARGNTIYFGEGSWLTVV.

J is TRBJ1-1 and V is TRBV7-2; D not certain. From germline, CDR1 is SGHTA and CDR2 FQGNSA. The V and J ends lost 5 bases and 0 bases respectively, with 13 bases between them. CDR3 length equals 15 residues. The CDR3 loop reads CASSAHLNMNTEAFF. CDR3 DNA: TGTGCCAGCAGCGCACACCTTAATATGAACACTGAAGCTTTCTTT. The full variable domain, rest sourced from reference TRBV7-2 and TRBJ1-1, is GAGVSQSPSNKVTEKGKDVELRCDPISGHTALYWYRQSLGQGLEFLIYFQGNSAPDKSGLPSDRFSAERTGGSVSTLTIQRTQQEDSAVYLCASSAHLNMNTEAFFGQGTRLTVV.

CDR3 region: CASSQDIGNQPQHF. The CDR3 nucleotides are TGTGCCAGCAGCCAAGACATTGGCAATCAGCCCCAGCATTTT. The chain couples TRBV7-2 to TRBJ1-5; D call uncertain. The CDR3 is made up of 14 amino acids. Germline CDR1 and CDR2: SGHTA and FQGNSA. Trimming pared 5 bases from V and 2 bases from J, leaving 10 bases between.

The chain couples TRBV25-1 to TRBJ2-7; TRBD2 might be the D (5 bases). The CDR3 is 15 residues long. CDR1 is MGHDK and CDR2 is SYGVNS in the germline V gene. Deletions cut 2 bases from V and 1 base from J, with 12 bases between. CDR3: CASSEGLGPSYEQYF. The DNA of the CDR3 is TGTGCCAGCAGTGAAGGACTGGGCCCTTCCTACGAGCAGTACTTC.

This clone was counted once. V is TRBV5-1 and J is TRBJ2-2, with D possibly matching TRBD1 (6 bases). The CDR3 length is 14 residues. Germline lookup yields CDR1 SGHRS and CDR2 YFSETQ. Between the trimmed V and J ends, which lost 2 bases and 8 bases, there was a span of 13 bases. The CDR3 sequence is CASSFGQSVGELFF. The CDR3 DNA sequence: TGCGCCAGCAGCTTCGGACAGTCGGTGGGGGAGCTGTTTTTT.

The CDR3 DNA follows: TGTGCCAGCAGTCATGACAGGGCTCTCGACACTGAAGCTTTCTTT. It encodes CASSHDRALDTEAFF. V and J are TRBV5-4 and TRBJ1-1; 7 positions match TRBD1. The J segment lost 3 bases and the V segment lost 5 bases, leaving 10 bases of the junction unmatched. From germline, CDR1 is SGHNT and CDR2 YYREEE (reference sequence). The CDR3 extends over 15 amino acids.

The chain employs TRBV2 and TRBJ1-4, with D perhaps TRBD1 (5 bases). CDR3 length equals 16 residues. V lost 10 bases, J lost 10 bases, and 28 bases lay in between. Looked up from germline, CDR1 is SNHLY and CDR2 is FYNNEI. This CDR3 is CATTRQLKVGEGKLFF. The DNA for the CDR3 is TGTGCCACCACACGACAGCTAAAGGTTGGAGAAGGAAAACTGTTTTTT.

The chain joins TRBV30 to TRBJ1-1; weak D call: TRBD1 (5 bases). Germline V gene sequence: CDR1 GTSNPN, CDR2 SVGIG (reference sequence). V was trimmed by 4 bases and J by 4 bases, leaving 10 bases between them. CDR3 length: 12 amino acids. The CDR3 DNA follows: TGTGCCTGGACCGCGACAGCCACTGAAGCTTTCTTT. Its translation is CAWTATATEAFF.

The rearrangement joins TRBV18 to TRBJ1-2; D may be TRBD1 (5 bases). Germline assignment: CDR1 KGHSH and CDR2 LQKENI. This CDR3 is 18 amino acids long. Trimming removed 4 bases at V and 4 bases at J, with 25 bases between. Here the CDR3 DNA reads TGTGCCAGCTCACTAACCGGACCAGGGCCCCTTCCTGGCTATGGCTACACCTTC. It encodes CASSLTGPGPLPGYGYTF. The whole variable domain, filled in from reference TRBV18 and TRBJ1-2, reads NAGVMQNPRHLVRRRGQEARLRCSPMKGHSHVYWYRQLPEEGLKFMVYLQKENIIDESGMPKERFSAEFPKEGPSILRIQQVVRGDSAAYFCASSLTGPGPLPGYGYTFGSGTRLTVV.

This chain joins TRBV21-1 and TRBJ1-3; the table calls TRBD1, which could not be checked here. TRBV21-1 is labeled a pseudogene. CDR3 length equals 13 residues. The CDR3 here is CASSKGQGNTIYF. In nucleotides, the CDR3 is TGTGCCAGCAGCAAAGGACAAGGAAACACCATATATTTT.

V usage is TRBV6-5 and J usage is TRBJ2-1; 7 bases align to TRBD1. The V gene's germline CDR1 is MNHEY and CDR2 SVGAGI. This CDR3 comprises 13 residues. V lost 6 bases, J lost 6 bases, and 5 bases stayed unmatched. This chain's CDR3 is CASSLQGSNEQFF. The CDR3, as DNA: TGTGCCAGCAGCCTACAGGGGAGCAATGAGCAGTTCTTC.

This sequence joins TRBV29-1 and TRBJ1-2; tentatively, D is TRBD1 (5 bases). Germline V lookup: CDR1 SQVTM, CDR2 ANQGSEA. V gave up 4 bases and J gave up 4 bases, with 13 bases separating them. The CDR3 is made up of 13 amino acids. This CDR3 reads CSVVWGGGYGYTF. The CDR3 coding sequence is TGCAGCGTTGTGTGGGGGGGTGGCTATGGCTACACCTTC.

The chain employs TRBV5-1 and TRBJ2-5; TRBD2 matches 8 bases. After removal of 3 bases from V and 5 bases from J, the junction contained 6 bases not matched to a gene. CDR3 length equals 14 residues. Germline assignment: CDR1 SGHRS and CDR2 YFSETQ. CDR3 in DNA: TGCGCCAGCAGCTGGACGGGGGGGCCCGAGACCCAGTACTTC. Amino acid sequence: CASSWTGGPETQYF.

The J gene is TRBJ2-1, the V gene TRBV29-1, with 13 positions matching TRBD2. This CDR3 has 14 amino acids. CDR1 is SQVTM, CDR2 ANQGSEA, per germline. The V gene end was trimmed by 4 bases and the J gene end by 9 bases; junction bases not matched to a gene: 6. The CDR3 DNA reads TGCAGCGTTGGGGTCACTAGCGGGGGGGCTGAGCAGTTCTTC. Translated, it gives CSVGVTSGGAEQFF.

The rearrangement uses TRBV6-2 or TRBV6-3 and TRBJ1-2; D call uncertain. V was trimmed by 0 bases and J by 2 bases, leaving 25 bases between them. The CDR3 contains 20 residues. Germline V gene data show CDR1 as MNHEY and CDR2 as SVGEGT. Written as DNA, the CDR3 is TGTGCCAGCAGTTACTCGATGGGTGCGTCTTGGAAAAGGGAGAACTATGGCTACACCTTC. This codes for CASSYSMGASWKRENYGYTF.

This clone was found once. This sequence joins TRBV5-1 and TRBJ2-7; D may be TRBD2 (6 bases). The V gene lost 5 bases and the J gene lost 4 bases, with 13 bases spanning the gap. This CDR3 has 13 amino acids. Looked up from germline, CDR1 is SGHRS and CDR2 is YFSETQ. The CDR3 region is CASREGSAYEQYF. The CDR3 coding sequence is TGCGCCAGCAGGGAGGGTTCTGCTTACGAGCAGTACTTC. Based on the CDR3 plus reference TRBV5-1 and TRBJ2-7, the full variable domain is KAGVTQTPRYLIKTRGQQVTLSCSPISGHRSVSWYQQTPGQGLQFLFEYFSETQRNKGNFPGRFSGRQFSNSRSEMNVSTLELGDSALYLCASREGSAYEQYFGPGTRLTVT.

The chain employs TRBV2 and TRBJ2-7; TRBD1 is a possible D gene (6 bases). Germline V CDR1 and CDR2: SNHLY, FYNNEI. Trimming took 7 bases from V and 5 from J, leaving 15 bases between them. The CDR3 is 13 amino acids. The CDR3 region is CASTTDRGNEQYF. The CDR3 DNA sequence: TGTGCCAGCACCACCGATAGGGGGAACGAGCAGTACTTC.

The J gene is TRBJ1-6, the V gene TRBV19; tentative D call: TRBD1 (6 bases). V was pared by 5 bases and J by 8 bases, with 13 bases between. In germline, CDR1 is LNHDA, CDR2 SQIVND (reference sequence). The CDR3 is made up of 14 amino acids. In DNA form, the CDR3 reads TGTGCCAGTAGTGGGGGACATGGAGATTCACCCCTCCACTTT. Protein: CASSGGHGDSPLHF.